This TCR beta chain was identified in a study of regulatory T cells in long-lasting Graves disease. Investigators prepared the TCR beta libraries by applying iRepertoire HTBI primers and Arm-PCR of CDR3 regions. TCRdb fed the multiplex PCR reads into MiXCR, producing one record per CDR3 protein. The sample shows more than 450,000 distinct CDR3 sequences, around 12% of them seen only once. Germline CDR1 KGHDR, CDR2 SFDVKD. Trimming left V 0 bases short and J 1 base short, with 8 bases between. CDR3 length: 16 residues. Specified time point: newly diagnosed GD, antithyroid drugs for less than 3 months. Extracted RNA from PBMCs served as the source of the TCR library. This clonotype was counted only a few times. This sample also appeared in a second study, on T cells in Graves' hyperthyroidism and ophthalmopathy.

Sequenced here: peripheral blood mononuclear cells (PBMCs), sampled at new diagnosis, from a patient treated with antithyroid drugs. J is TRBJ2-2 and V is TRBV24-1; TRBD2 might be the D (6 bases). This receptor was taken from a woman in her twenties or thirties with Graves disease. CDR3 region: CATSDLVRGNTGELFF. The CDR3 DNA reads TGTGCCACCAGTGATTTGGTGCGGGGGAACACCGGGGAGCTGTTTTTT.